The clone carrying this T cell receptor (beta chain) was recorded only once. Per the original data handling: Reference gene primer amplification yielded estimated nucleated cell counts. Clones were read by immunoSEQ multiplex PCR, and TCRdb kept only the in-frame ones, dropping some. That table gives V, J and clone size, and the DNA gave D and trimming. The table records 200,000 or so clones, over 75% of them present only once. Cohorts were based on clinical histories the participants reported. This entry is derived from a study of blood T cell repertoires in COVID-19. Turning to the study itself: Samples of COVID-19 (acute and convalescent) were obtained from the United States, Italy and Spain. PBMCs, B-cell-depleted T cells, or T cells were the source of the cDNA or gDNA that made up the material.

J was trimmed by 9 bases and V by 5 bases; bases with no gene match: 10. The CDR3 is 14 amino acids. Per the germline V gene, CDR1 is MNHEY and CDR2 is SVGAGI. J is TRBJ1-2 and V is TRBV6-5; TRBD1 aligns across 9 bases. The source material was PBMCs or T cells enriched from blood (not recorded which). This TCR was recovered from a woman between 40 and 55 years old with acute COVID-19. As DNA, the CDR3 is TGTGCCAGCAGTACACCGGGACAGGGAACGAGCTACACCTTC. Its protein is CASSTPGQGTSYTF.